Listed below are T cell receptor beta chains from one sample, sequenced in a study of CD8+ T cells in alopecia areata. Sequencing used immunoSEQ multiplex PCR; TCRdb keeps in-frame clones, though not all of them. The sample contains 170,000 or so clones, roughly 59% of which appear only once. The source was CD4+ T cells sorted from blood, collected at week 0. These receptors came from a human donor with alopecia areata. CDR3s include the opening cysteine and the closing phenylalanine or tryptophan. The order of the fields is J gene, D gene, V gene, clone size, CDR3 DNA, CDR3 protein. The D gene is left open where the match is weak. Clone size is shown for a subset of rows, as once, few, many or a class of expanded clone.

TRBJ2-1 NA TRBV2 once TGTGCCACTCGACAGGACCTCAATGAGCAGTTCTTC CATRQDLNEQFF
TRBJ1-1 TRBD1 TRBV27 NA TGTGCCAGCAGTCACCTCGGGACAGGGGTGGCCACTGAAGCTTTCTTT CASSHLGTGVATEAFF
TRBJ2-2 NA TRBV13 NA TGTGCCAGCAGGCTGAGACAAACTTCGAACACCGGGGAGCTGTTTTTT CASRLRQTSNTGELFF
TRBJ1-1 TRBD1 TRBV9 once TGTGCCAGCAGCCCCCGGGACAGAGAGTCCACTGAAGCTTTCTTT CASSPRDRESTEAFF
TRBJ1-6 NA TRBV7-2 NA TGTGCCAGCAGTGACAGCCGCTCCTATAATTCACCCCTCCACTTT CASSDSRSYNSPLHF
TRBJ1-1 NA TRBV30 NA TGTGCCTACTCGGGCGGACTGAACACTGAAGCTTTCTTT CAYSGGLNTEAFF
TRBJ2-7 TRBD1 TRBV29-1 NA TGCAGCGTTGGGGACAGTTCCTACGAGCAGTACTTC CSVGDSSYEQYF
TRBJ2-7 NA TRBV29-1 NA TGCAGCGTTGCATCATCCTACGAGCAGTACTTC CSVASSYEQYF
TRBJ1-5 NA TRBV30 NA TGTGCCTGGAGTCGGGGGGCCTATCAGCCCCAGCATTTT CAWSRGAYQPQHF
TRBJ1-3 NA TRBV5-5 NA TGTGCCAGCAGTCGCGTTCAGGGGTCAGGAAACACCATATATTTT CASSRVQGSGNTIYF
TRBJ1-1 NA TRBV30 few TGTGCCTGGAGTTCAGGGAACACTGAAGCTTTCTTT CAWSSGNTEAFF
TRBJ1-6 TRBD1 TRBV28 NA TGTGCCATCCAGGGGGCTCGGGATTCACCCCTCCACTTT CAIQGARDSPLHF
TRBJ2-2 NA TRBV29-1 NA TGCAGCGCCCTTGGGCAGGGGAGGACCGGGGAGCTGTTTTTT CSALGQGRTGELFF
TRBJ2-1 NA TRBV11-2 few TGTGCCAGCAGCTTAGAACGATCCGGTGAGCAGTTCTTC CASSLERSGEQFF
TRBJ2-3 NA TRBV2 NA TGTGCCAGCAGATCGGCAGATACGCAGTATTTT CASRSADTQYF
TRBJ1-2 TRBD1 TRBV29-1 NA TGCAGCGTGGGGACAGGGCTGAACTATGGCTACACCTTC CSVGTGLNYGYTF
TRBJ2-7 TRBD1 TRBV19 NA TGTGCCAGTAGCCTGGCCCTGGACAGGGGCGCTTCGCAGCCCTACGAGCAGTACTTC CASSLALDRGASQPYEQYF
TRBJ2-1 NA TRBV19 NA TGTGCCAGTAGTACTACTCGGGGCAATGAGCAGTTCTTC CASSTTRGNEQFF
TRBJ2-5 NA TRBV18 NA TGTGCCAGCTCACCGGACCCCGTGGCCCAAGAGACCCAGTACTTC CASSPDPVAQETQYF
TRBJ2-5 NA TRBV20-1 NA TGCAGTGCTAGGGTCGGGGAGACCCAGTACTTC CSARVGETQYF
TRBJ2-7 NA TRBV5-4 once TGTGCCAGCAGCTTAGACAGCAGCTCCTACGAGCAGTACTTC CASSLDSSSYEQYF
TRBJ2-3 TRBD2 TRBV10-2 few TGCGCCAGCAGAAAGCGGGGGGGCATGACAGATACGCAGTATTTT CASRKRGGMTDTQYF
TRBJ2-1 TRBD2 TRBV30 NA TGTGCCTGGAGTCTTAGCGGGGTGGGATACAATGAGCAGTTCTTC CAWSLSGVGYNEQFF
TRBJ1-1 TRBD1 TRBV29-1 NA TGCAGCGTCGCCGGGACAGTGAACACTGAAGCTTTCTTT CSVAGTVNTEAFF
TRBJ1-5 NA TRBV30 NA TGTGCCTGGAGCAAGGTGCTCGGTCAGCCCCAGCATTTT CAWSKVLGQPQHF
TRBJ2-3 NA TRBV30 NA TGTGCCTGGGGTAGAGAAACAGATACGCAGTATTTT CAWGRETDTQYF
TRBJ1-1 NA TRBV4-3 NA TGCGCCAGCAGCCAAGTATTTTTGAACACTGAAGCTTTCTTT CASSQVFLNTEAFF
TRBJ2-5 NA TRBV4-3 few TGCGCCAGCAGCCAAGATAGCGGTCCTGGAGAGACCCAGTACTTC CASSQDSGPGETQYF
TRBJ2-3 TRBD2 TRBV5-1 few TGCGCCAGCAGCTTTTTCCCTAGCGGGGGGGCACGAGATACGCAGTATTTT CASSFFPSGGARDTQYF
TRBJ2-5 NA TRBV27 NA TGTGCCAGCAGTTTATCCGGCTATCAAGAGACCCAGTACTTC CASSLSGYQETQYF
TRBJ1-1 NA TRBV18 NA TGTGCCAGCTCAAACGGTCCTCTCGAAGCTTTCTTT CASSNGPLEAFF
TRBJ2-1 TRBD1 TRBV11-2 few TGTGCCAGCAGCCCGGGACAGGGAGGGGTTCATGAGCAGTTCTTC CASSPGQGGVHEQFF
TRBJ1-3 TRBD1 TRBV7-8 NA TGTGCCAGCAGCTCTCAAGTCCGGACAGGACCAAACACCATATATTTT CASSSQVRTGPNTIYF
TRBJ1-5 NA TRBV25-1 NA TGTGCCAGCAGTGAATCTTGGTGGGGAGGTCAGCCCCAGCATTTT CASSESWWGGQPQHF